This is a list of T cell receptor beta chains from one sample in a study of T cells after yellow fever vaccination. TCRdb analysed the 5' RACE reads with MiXCR anew, one entry per CDR3 protein. The sample has roughly 170,000 distinct CDR3 sequences, 6.2% seen once. Source: CD4+ T cells sorted from PBMCs, taken on the day of the first yellow fever vaccination. These receptors came from a man aged 18-30 years who received the YFV17D yellow fever vaccine. The CDR3 runs from the conserved cysteine through the conserved F or W. D genes are given only for firm matches. Clone size appears in some rows only: once, few, many, or a class for an expanded clone.

D: -
V: TRBV10-2
size: many
J: TRBJ1-6
DNA: TGCGCCAGCAAGATGACGGATAGGAATTCACCCCTCCACTTT
CDR3: CASKMTDRNSPLHF

D: -
V: TRBV4-1
size: few
J: TRBJ2-2
DNA: TGCGCCAGCAGCCCCCTTTTGAGGAACCCCGGGGAGCTGTTTTTT
CDR3: CASSPLLRNPGELFF

D: -
V: TRBV6-1
size: few
J: TRBJ1-1
DNA: TGTGCCAGCCTGCCCATGAACACTGAAGCTTTCTTT
CDR3: CASLPMNTEAFF

D: TRBD2
V: TRBV23-1
size: -
J: TRBJ2-1
DNA: TGCGCCAGCAGTCAACCGCTGGCGGGGGGTTCCTACAATGAGCAGTTCTTC
CDR3: CASSQPLAGGSYNEQFF

D: -
V: TRBV7-2
size: many
J: TRBJ2-3
DNA: TGTGCCAGCAGCTTAAGCCGGCAAGATACGCAGTATTTT
CDR3: CASSLSRQDTQYF

D: -
V: TRBV5-1
size: many
J: TRBJ2-1
DNA: TGCGCCAGCAGCTTGCTGAGTCTGAAGGACAATGAGCAGTTCTTC
CDR3: CASSLLSLKDNEQFF

D: TRBD2
V: TRBV4-2
size: -
J: TRBJ2-3
DNA: TGTGCCAGCGACGGGGGGGCCGCGGATACGCAGTATTTT
CDR3: CASDGGAADTQYF

D: TRBD2
V: TRBV11-2
size: few
J: TRBJ2-5
DNA: TGTGCCAGCAGCCCCCGTAAGCTAGCGGGGGCAGAGACCCAGTACTTC
CDR3: CASSPRKLAGAETQYF

D: -
V: TRBV7-2
size: few
J: TRBJ1-5
DNA: TGTGCCAGCAGCTTAATAGGGCCCCGAGGGCCCCAGCATTTT
CDR3: CASSLIGPRGPQHF

D: TRBD1
V: TRBV5-1
size: many
J: TRBJ2-5
DNA: TGCGCCAGCAGCTTAGGGACAGCCACGGTGGTCCAGTACTTC
CDR3: CASSLGTATVVQYF

D: -
V: TRBV28
size: -
J: TRBJ2-1
DNA: TGTGCCAGCAGTTCCTCCAAGGATGAGCAGTTCTTC
CDR3: CASSSSKDEQFF

D: -
V: TRBV5-4
size: few
J: TRBJ2-6
DNA: TGTGCCAGCAGCTTGGGGGATGGGGCCAACGTCCTGACTTTC
CDR3: CASSLGDGANVLTF

D: -
V: TRBV10-3
size: many
J: TRBJ1-2
DNA: TGTGCCATCAGTGAGTCGGGCGGGGACTATGGCTACACCTTC
CDR3: CAISESGGDYGYTF

D: -
V: TRBV5-1
size: few
J: TRBJ1-3
DNA: TGCGCCAGCCAAAGGGAGACTGGAAACACCATATATTTT
CDR3: CASQRETGNTIYF

D: -
V: TRBV7-2
size: many
J: TRBJ1-3
DNA: TGTGCCAGCAGTGGGACTCTTGGAAACACCATATATTTT
CDR3: CASSGTLGNTIYF

D: TRBD2
V: TRBV11-2
size: -
J: TRBJ2-3
DNA: TGTGCCAGCAGCTTAGATGGCGGGGGGGCCGCAGATACGCAGTATTTT
CDR3: CASSLDGGGAADTQYF

D: TRBD2
V: TRBV2
size: few
J: TRBJ2-7
DNA: TGTGCCAGCACGTTTAGCGGGGGCTACGAGCAGTACTTC
CDR3: CASTFSGGYEQYF

D: TRBD1
V: TRBV10-1
size: -
J: TRBJ2-3
DNA: TGCGCCAGCAGTGATTACCGGACAGGGGGTCCAGATACGCAGTATTTT
CDR3: CASSDYRTGGPDTQYF

D: -
V: TRBV25-1
size: -
J: TRBJ2-1
DNA: TGTGCCAGCAGTGAATATGGCGGGGACTCCTACAATGAGCAGTTCTTC
CDR3: CASSEYGGDSYNEQFF

D: -
V: TRBV4-3
size: many
J: TRBJ2-7
DNA: TGCGCCAGCAGCCAAGACCGGGGCTCCTACGAGCAGTACTTC
CDR3: CASSQDRGSYEQYF

D: -
V: TRBV2
size: many
J: TRBJ1-5
DNA: TGTGCCAGCACTCCCGTAACAGGGAGTCAGCCCCAGCATTTT
CDR3: CASTPVTGSQPQHF

D: TRBD2
V: TRBV7-2
size: few
J: TRBJ2-2
DNA: TGTGCCAGCAACCTCGGGGGGGGAACCGGGGAGCTGTTTTTT
CDR3: CASNLGGGTGELFF

D: -
V: TRBV15
size: many
J: TRBJ2-2
DNA: TGTGCCACCAGCAGAGAGTTAGGCACCGGGGAGCTGTTTTTT
CDR3: CATSRELGTGELFF

D: -
V: TRBV9
size: few
J: TRBJ1-2
DNA: TGTGCCAGCAGCGTTGAGGATGCCGTCTATGGCTACACCTTC
CDR3: CASSVEDAVYGYTF

D: TRBD2
V: TRBV18
size: many
J: TRBJ2-5
DNA: TGTGCCAGCTCATCCGGGGTTGCCCGGGGGGACCAAGAGACCCAGTACTTC
CDR3: CASSSGVARGDQETQYF